These T cell receptor beta chains were read from a single sample in a study of cytomegalovirus exposure and HLA in healthy donors. Data came from immunoSEQ multiplex PCR; TCRdb stores just in-frame clones and leaves some out. Here the sample spans about 160,000 clones, approximately 70% being singletons. The sequencing sample was made of PBMCs. The receptor source for this set is a man aged 18 to 35 in good health and CMV-seropositive. CDR3s include the opening cysteine and the closing phenylalanine or tryptophan. A D gene is named only where the DNA matches it firmly. Not every row has a clone size; where given, it reads once, few, many or a size class.

abundance: .; v_gene: TRBV6-6; j_gene: TRBJ2-3; d_gene: .; CDR3aa: CASRVWGDKHDTQYF; CDR3nt: TGTGCCAGTCGGGTGTGGGGGGATAAGCACGATACGCAGTATTTT
abundance: .; v_gene: TRBV6-5; j_gene: TRBJ2-3; d_gene: .; CDR3aa: CASKAAYSTDTQYF; CDR3nt: TGTGCCAGCAAGGCGGCCTATAGCACAGATACGCAGTATTTT
abundance: .; v_gene: TRBV28; j_gene: TRBJ1-5; d_gene: TRBD1; CDR3aa: CASSFTGTGKNQPQHF; CDR3nt: TGTGCCAGCAGTTTTACCGGGACAGGAAAAAATCAGCCCCAGCATTTT
abundance: once; v_gene: TRBV4-1; j_gene: TRBJ1-2; d_gene: .; CDR3aa: CASSQALGDNAIGGYTF; CDR3nt: TGCGCCAGCAGCCAAGCCCTTGGGGACAACGCTATCGGGGGCTACACCTTC
abundance: once; v_gene: TRBV6-5; j_gene: TRBJ1-2; d_gene: .; CDR3aa: CASSSQGWDYGYTF; CDR3nt: TGTGCCAGCAGTTCGCAGGGATGGGACTATGGCTACACCTTC
abundance: .; v_gene: TRBV9; j_gene: TRBJ1-1; d_gene: .; CDR3aa: CASSVAMWAGKNTEAFF; CDR3nt: TGTGCCAGCAGCGTAGCAATGTGGGCAGGGAAGAACACTGAAGCTTTCTTT
abundance: .; v_gene: TRBV29-1; j_gene: TRBJ2-1; d_gene: TRBD2; CDR3aa: CSVEEGWTSGSIGDEQFF; CDR3nt: TGCAGCGTTGAAGAGGGGTGGACTAGCGGGAGTATAGGCGATGAGCAGTTCTTC
abundance: once; v_gene: TRBV4-1; j_gene: TRBJ2-2; d_gene: TRBD2; CDR3aa: CASSQEGSGTTGELFF; CDR3nt: TGCGCCAGCAGCCAAGAAGGTAGCGGGACTACCGGGGAGCTGTTTTTT
abundance: .; v_gene: TRBV29-1; j_gene: TRBJ1-1; d_gene: TRBD1; CDR3aa: CSVGMGQRNTEAFF; CDR3nt: TGCAGCGTTGGCATGGGACAGAGAAACACTGAAGCTTTCTTT
abundance: .; v_gene: TRBV9; j_gene: TRBJ2-1; d_gene: .; CDR3aa: CASSVAHSTRGGFYNEQFF; CDR3nt: TGTGCCAGCAGCGTAGCTCATTCAACCAGGGGTGGATTCTACAATGAGCAGTTCTTC
abundance: .; v_gene: TRBV28; j_gene: TRBJ1-5; d_gene: TRBD1; CDR3aa: CASSPTGTGVSNQPQHF; CDR3nt: TGTGCCAGCAGCCCCACCGGGACAGGGGTCAGCAATCAGCCCCAGCATTTT
abundance: .; v_gene: TRBV7-2; j_gene: TRBJ1-1; d_gene: .; CDR3aa: CASSQSGSYTEAFF; CDR3nt: TGTGCCAGCAGCCAAAGCGGGTCGTACACTGAAGCTTTCTTT
abundance: .; v_gene: TRBV25-1; j_gene: TRBJ1-1; d_gene: TRBD1; CDR3aa: CASSESLDRVTEAFF; CDR3nt: TGTGCCAGCAGTGAATCCCTGGACAGGGTGACTGAAGCTTTCTTT
abundance: few; v_gene: TRBV30; j_gene: TRBJ1-1; d_gene: .; CDR3aa: CAWIVNTEAFF; CDR3nt: TGTGCCTGGATCGTGAACACTGAAGCTTTCTTT
abundance: once; v_gene: TRBV6-1; j_gene: TRBJ1-2; d_gene: .; CDR3aa: CASSTGTAYGYTF; CDR3nt: TGTGCCAGCAGTACAGGGACCGCCTATGGCTACACCTTC
abundance: .; v_gene: TRBV30; j_gene: TRBJ2-1; d_gene: TRBD2; CDR3aa: CAWRSWGGYNEQFF; CDR3nt: TGTGCCTGGAGGTCGTGGGGGGGTTACAATGAGCAGTTCTTC
abundance: .; v_gene: TRBV4-2; j_gene: TRBJ2-1; d_gene: .; CDR3aa: CASSQVTASYNEQFF; CDR3nt: TGTGCCAGCAGCCAGGTGACAGCTTCCTACAATGAGCAGTTCTTC
abundance: .; v_gene: TRBV7-7; j_gene: TRBJ2-5; d_gene: .; CDR3aa: CASSLDLPPGTQYF; CDR3nt: TGTGCTAGCAGCTTAGATCTACCCCCCGGGACCCAGTACTTC
abundance: .; v_gene: TRBV10-3; j_gene: TRBJ2-1; d_gene: .; CDR3aa: CAISESAPQIPTNEQFF; CDR3nt: TGTGCCATCAGTGAGTCGGCTCCTCAAATCCCAACAAATGAGCAGTTCTTC
abundance: .; v_gene: TRBV9; j_gene: TRBJ1-6; d_gene: .; CDR3aa: CASSVRQGNSPLHF; CDR3nt: TGTGCCAGCAGCGTGAGGCAGGGGAATTCACCCCTCCACTTT
abundance: .; v_gene: TRBV6-4; j_gene: TRBJ2-3; d_gene: TRBD2; CDR3aa: CASSDRGGRDTQYF; CDR3nt: TGTGCCAGCAGTGACCGGGGGGGGCGGGATACGCAGTATTTT
abundance: .; v_gene: TRBV5-6; j_gene: TRBJ1-2; d_gene: .; CDR3aa: CASSWNRGGTTYGYTF; CDR3nt: TGTGCCAGCAGCTGGAACCGGGGGGGAACGACCTATGGCTACACCTTC
abundance: once; v_gene: TRBV9; j_gene: TRBJ1-2; d_gene: TRBD1; CDR3aa: CASSVGGTARNYGYTF; CDR3nt: TGTGCCAGCAGCGTAGGGGGGACAGCCCGGAACTATGGCTACACCTTC
abundance: .; v_gene: TRBV11-3; j_gene: TRBJ1-3; d_gene: TRBD1; CDR3aa: CASSSQGVINTIYF; CDR3nt: TGTGCCAGCAGCTCCCAGGGGGTGATCAACACCATATATTTT
abundance: .; v_gene: TRBV10-2; j_gene: TRBJ1-5; d_gene: TRBD1; CDR3aa: CASSELQGGQPQHF; CDR3nt: TGCGCCAGCAGTGAGTTACAGGGGGGACAGCCCCAGCATTTT
abundance: .; v_gene: TRBV10-3; j_gene: TRBJ1-3; d_gene: .; CDR3aa: CAISGTHSGNTIYF; CDR3nt: TGTGCCATCAGTGGAACTCACTCTGGAAACACCATATATTTT
abundance: .; v_gene: TRBV5-6; j_gene: TRBJ2-1; d_gene: TRBD2; CDR3aa: CASSFIQTGRFAYNEQFF; CDR3nt: TGTGCCAGCAGCTTCATACAAACCGGGAGGTTCGCCTACAATGAGCAGTTCTTC
abundance: .; v_gene: TRBV9; j_gene: TRBJ1-3; d_gene: .; CDR3aa: CASSVGASGNTIYF; CDR3nt: TGTGCCAGCAGCGTAGGGGCTTCTGGAAACACCATATATTTT
abundance: few; v_gene: TRBV30; j_gene: TRBJ1-5; d_gene: TRBD1; CDR3aa: CAWSQRQGDQPQHF; CDR3nt: TGTGCCTGGAGTCAACGACAGGGAGATCAGCCCCAGCATTTT
abundance: .; v_gene: TRBV6-5; j_gene: TRBJ1-2; d_gene: .; CDR3aa: CASSSRGGNNYGYTF; CDR3nt: TGTGCCAGCAGTTCCCGGGGTGGGAATAACTATGGCTACACCTTC
abundance: .; v_gene: TRBV9; j_gene: TRBJ2-5; d_gene: TRBD1; CDR3aa: CASSAGTVQETQYF; CDR3nt: TGTGCCAGCAGCGCGGGGACAGTCCAAGAGACCCAGTACTTC
abundance: .; v_gene: TRBV11-1; j_gene: TRBJ2-2; d_gene: .; CDR3aa: CASSFSQGSGELFF; CDR3nt: TGTGCCAGCAGCTTTAGTCAGGGGAGCGGGGAGCTGTTTTTT
abundance: few; v_gene: TRBV4-2; j_gene: TRBJ1-5; d_gene: TRBD1; CDR3aa: CASSQDGQAHQPQHF; CDR3nt: TGTGCCAGCAGCCAAGATGGACAGGCACATCAGCCCCAGCATTTT
abundance: .; v_gene: TRBV2; j_gene: TRBJ1-5; d_gene: TRBD1; CDR3aa: CASSEGQISNQPQHF; CDR3nt: TGTGCCAGCAGTGAGGGACAGATTAGCAATCAGCCCCAGCATTTT
abundance: .; v_gene: TRBV7-6; j_gene: TRBJ2-3; d_gene: TRBD2; CDR3aa: CASSQSGGSTDMQYF; CDR3nt: TGTGCCAGCAGCCAAAGCGGGGGTAGCACAGATATGCAGTATTTT
abundance: .; v_gene: TRBV9; j_gene: TRBJ1-2; d_gene: .; CDR3aa: CASSESTGNYGYTF; CDR3nt: TGTGCCAGCAGCGAGTCGACAGGCAACTATGGCTACACCTTC
abundance: .; v_gene: TRBV7-2; j_gene: TRBJ1-3; d_gene: TRBD1; CDR3aa: CASSNRGQRNTIYF; CDR3nt: TGTGCCAGCAGCAACCGGGGACAGCGAAACACCATATATTTT
abundance: once; v_gene: TRBV5-6; j_gene: TRBJ2-1; d_gene: .; CDR3aa: CASSLGAGMVQFF; CDR3nt: TGTGCCAGCAGCTTGGGGGCAGGGATGGTGCAGTTCTTC
abundance: .; v_gene: TRBV25-1; j_gene: TRBJ1-1; d_gene: .; CDR3aa: CASSESVRDTEAFF; CDR3nt: TGTGCCAGCAGTGAATCGGTCAGGGACACTGAAGCTTTCTTT
abundance: .; v_gene: TRBV28; j_gene: TRBJ1-2; d_gene: .; CDR3aa: CASSYDSTGSYGYTF; CDR3nt: TGTGCCAGCAGTTATGATTCGACAGGCAGTTATGGCTACACCTTC
abundance: .; v_gene: TRBV7-8; j_gene: TRBJ1-6; d_gene: TRBD1; CDR3aa: CASSLAGTADSPLHF; CDR3nt: TGTGCCAGCAGCTTAGCGGGGACAGCGGATTCACCCCTCCACTTT
abundance: once; v_gene: TRBV5-5; j_gene: TRBJ1-5; d_gene: .; CDR3aa: CASSLNLAGDQPQHF; CDR3nt: TGTGCCAGCAGCTTAAATCTTGCGGGTGATCAGCCCCAGCATTTT
abundance: once; v_gene: TRBV29-1; j_gene: TRBJ1-2; d_gene: TRBD1; CDR3aa: CSVGDGTGVYGYTF; CDR3nt: TGCAGCGTAGGGGATGGGACAGGGGTCTATGGCTACACCTTC
abundance: once; v_gene: TRBV27; j_gene: TRBJ2-6; d_gene: .; CDR3aa: CASSPLSGANVLTF; CDR3nt: TGTGCCAGCAGTCCTCTATCTGGGGCCAACGTCCTGACTTTC
abundance: .; v_gene: TRBV19; j_gene: TRBJ1-2; d_gene: TRBD1; CDR3aa: CASSGGQGHPLYGYTF; CDR3nt: TGTGCCAGTAGTGGAGGACAGGGTCACCCCCTATATGGCTACACCTTC
abundance: .; v_gene: TRBV18; j_gene: TRBJ2-2; d_gene: TRBD1; CDR3aa: CASSPNQGADTGELFF; CDR3nt: TGTGCCAGCTCACCAAATCAGGGGGCTGACACCGGGGAGCTGTTTTTT
abundance: .; v_gene: TRBV30; j_gene: TRBJ1-5; d_gene: TRBD1; CDR3aa: CASGQNSNQPQHF; CDR3nt: TGTGCGTCGGGACAGAATAGCAATCAGCCCCAGCATTTT
abundance: .; v_gene: TRBV19; j_gene: TRBJ1-5; d_gene: .; CDR3aa: CASTSGGGRGQPQHF; CDR3nt: TGTGCCAGTACCTCAGGCGGGGGACGGGGTCAGCCCCAGCATTTT
abundance: .; v_gene: TRBV7-2; j_gene: TRBJ1-5; d_gene: .; CDR3aa: CASRSYRESNQPQHF; CDR3nt: TGTGCCAGCAGGAGTTACAGGGAGAGCAATCAGCCCCAGCATTTT
abundance: .; v_gene: TRBV30; j_gene: TRBJ1-1; d_gene: TRBD1; CDR3aa: CAWTPGTGSTEAFF; CDR3nt: TGTGCCTGGACCCCCGGGACAGGGTCCACTGAAGCTTTCTTT
abundance: few; v_gene: TRBV29-1; j_gene: TRBJ2-2; d_gene: TRBD2; CDR3aa: CSVEDGWEGTGELFF; CDR3nt: TGCAGCGTTGAAGATGGGTGGGAGGGCACCGGGGAGCTGTTTTTT